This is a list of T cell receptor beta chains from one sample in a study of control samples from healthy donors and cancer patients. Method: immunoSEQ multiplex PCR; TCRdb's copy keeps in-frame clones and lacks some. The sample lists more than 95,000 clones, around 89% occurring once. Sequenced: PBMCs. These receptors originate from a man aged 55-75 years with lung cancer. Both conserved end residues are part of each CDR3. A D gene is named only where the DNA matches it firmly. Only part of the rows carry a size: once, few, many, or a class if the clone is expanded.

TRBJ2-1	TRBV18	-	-	CASSPDLRDEQFF	TGTGCCAGCTCACCGGATTTACGGGATGAGCAGTTCTTC
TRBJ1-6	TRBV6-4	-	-	CASKGDFNSPLHF	TGTGCCAGCAAAGGCGACTTTAATTCACCCCTCCACTTT
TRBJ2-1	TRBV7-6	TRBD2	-	CASSLLRGGANEQFF	TGTGCCAGCAGCTTACTCCGGGGGGGGGCTAATGAGCAGTTCTTC
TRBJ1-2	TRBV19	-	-	CASSIIPSIYGYTF	TGTGCCAGTAGTATAATACCAAGTATCTATGGCTACACCTTC
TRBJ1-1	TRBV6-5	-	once	CASSLVRGGNTEAFF	TGTGCCAGCAGCCTTGTCCGGGGGGGGAACACTGAAGCTTTCTTT
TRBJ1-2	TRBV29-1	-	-	CSVEMGDYGYTF	TGCAGCGTTGAAATGGGTGACTATGGCTACACCTTC
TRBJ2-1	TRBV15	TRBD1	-	CATSREGTGGPYNEQFF	TGTGCCACCAGCAGAGAAGGGACAGGGGGGCCCTACAATGAGCAGTTCTTC
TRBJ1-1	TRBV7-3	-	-	CASSLNPSYTEAFF	TGTGCCAGCAGCCTAAACCCCAGCTACACTGAAGCTTTCTTT
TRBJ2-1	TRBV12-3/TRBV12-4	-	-	CASSPQNEQFF	TGTGCCAGCAGCCCTCAGAATGAGCAGTTCTTC
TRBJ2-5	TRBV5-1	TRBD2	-	CASSPTTSGGALETQYF	TGCGCCAGCAGCCCTACCACTAGCGGGGGGGCCTTGGAGACCCAGTACTTC
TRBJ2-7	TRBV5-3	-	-	CARSLANRRSYEQYF	TGTGCCAGAAGCTTGGCCAACAGAAGATCCTACGAGCAGTACTTC
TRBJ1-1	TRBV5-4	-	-	CASSLPGDQGSTEAFF	TGTGCCAGCAGCTTGCCAGGGGACCAGGGGTCAACTGAAGCTTTCTTT